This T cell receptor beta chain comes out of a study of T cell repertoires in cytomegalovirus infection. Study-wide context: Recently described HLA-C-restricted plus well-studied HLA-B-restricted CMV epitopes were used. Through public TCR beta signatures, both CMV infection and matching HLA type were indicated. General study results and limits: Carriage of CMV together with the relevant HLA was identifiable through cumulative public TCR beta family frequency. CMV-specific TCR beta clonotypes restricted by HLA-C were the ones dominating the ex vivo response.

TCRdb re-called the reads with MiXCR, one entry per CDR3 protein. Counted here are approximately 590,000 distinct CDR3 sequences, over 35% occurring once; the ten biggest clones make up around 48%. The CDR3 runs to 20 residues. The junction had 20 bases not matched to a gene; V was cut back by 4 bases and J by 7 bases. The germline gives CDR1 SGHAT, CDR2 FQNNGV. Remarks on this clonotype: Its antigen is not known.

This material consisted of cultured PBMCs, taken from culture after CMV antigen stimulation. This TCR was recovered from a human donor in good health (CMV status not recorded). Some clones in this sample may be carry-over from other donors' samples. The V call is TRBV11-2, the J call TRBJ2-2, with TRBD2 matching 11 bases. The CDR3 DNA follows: TGTGCCAGCAGCTCCATAGCCCGGGGCACTAGCGGGAGAATTGTCGGGGAGCTGTTTTTT. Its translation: CASSSIARGTSGRIVGELFF.